The rows below give T cell receptor beta chains drawn from one sample of a study of cytomegalovirus exposure and HLA in healthy donors. Profiling relied on immunoSEQ multiplex PCR, and the TCRdb table lists in-frame clones only, not all of them. The sample lists about 84,000 clones, 90% occurring once. The sequenced material came from PBMCs. These receptors all stem from a man between 18 and 29 years old in good health and CMV-seronegative. Both conserved end residues are part of each CDR3. The order of the fields is J gene, clone size, D gene, V gene, CDR3 protein, CDR3 DNA. D genes are given only for firm matches. Not all rows give a size; the values are once, few, many and, for expanded clones, a class.

J gene: TRBJ1-5; clone size: -; D gene: -; V gene: TRBV19; CDR3 protein: CASSIDQRGLFNQPQHF; CDR3 DNA: TGTGCCAGTAGTATAGATCAAAGGGGACTGTTCAATCAGCCCCAGCATTTT
J gene: TRBJ1-2; clone size: -; D gene: -; V gene: TRBV28; CDR3 protein: CASSFQESGYTF; CDR3 DNA: TGTGCCAGCAGTTTTCAAGAAAGCGGCTACACCTTC
J gene: TRBJ2-5; clone size: -; D gene: TRBD2; V gene: TRBV7-9; CDR3 protein: CSSSPPGLAGLGETQYF; CDR3 DNA: TGTTCCAGCAGCCCGCCGGGACTAGCGGGATTAGGGGAGACCCAGTACTTC
J gene: TRBJ2-7; clone size: -; D gene: -; V gene: TRBV19; CDR3 protein: CASSIARGDYEQYF; CDR3 DNA: TGTGCCAGTAGTATCGCCAGGGGCGACTACGAGCAGTACTTC
J gene: TRBJ2-2; clone size: once; D gene: -; V gene: TRBV19; CDR3 protein: CASSLRGTGELFF; CDR3 DNA: TGTGCCAGTAGTTTGAGGGGGACCGGGGAGCTGTTTTTT
J gene: TRBJ2-1; clone size: -; D gene: -; V gene: TRBV5-8; CDR3 protein: CASSSRVPIVNEQFF; CDR3 DNA: TGTGCCAGCAGCTCGAGGGTCCCAATTGTGAATGAGCAGTTCTTC
J gene: TRBJ1-1; clone size: -; D gene: -; V gene: TRBV20-1; CDR3 protein: CSAATGTEAFF; CDR3 DNA: TGCAGTGCTGCGACGGGGACTGAAGCTTTCTTT
J gene: TRBJ1-1; clone size: -; D gene: -; V gene: TRBV10-2; CDR3 protein: CASSSGRNTEAFF; CDR3 DNA: TGCGCCAGCAGTTCAGGCCGGAACACTGAAGCTTTCTTT
J gene: TRBJ1-1; clone size: -; D gene: -; V gene: TRBV4-3; CDR3 protein: CASSQDPRLNTEAFF; CDR3 DNA: TGCGCCAGCAGCCAAGATCCCAGATTGAACACTGAAGCTTTCTTT
J gene: TRBJ2-3; clone size: -; D gene: -; V gene: TRBV5-1; CDR3 protein: CASGAAYSTDTQYF; CDR3 DNA: TGCGCCAGCGGGGCCGCTTATTCCACAGATACGCAGTATTTT
J gene: TRBJ1-3; clone size: few; D gene: TRBD1; V gene: TRBV7-2; CDR3 protein: CASSARGTGAGNTIYF; CDR3 DNA: TGTGCCAGCAGCGCTCGCGGGACAGGGGCTGGAAACACCATATATTTT
J gene: TRBJ1-1; clone size: -; D gene: -; V gene: TRBV18; CDR3 protein: CASSPPGPRDTEAFF; CDR3 DNA: TGTGCCAGCTCACCACCGGGTCCTCGGGACACTGAAGCTTTCTTT
J gene: TRBJ2-1; clone size: -; D gene: TRBD2; V gene: TRBV18; CDR3 protein: CASSQDSSGEQFF; CDR3 DNA: TGTGCCAGCTCACAAGACTCTAGCGGGGAGCAGTTCTTC
J gene: TRBJ2-1; clone size: -; D gene: -; V gene: TRBV7-7; CDR3 protein: CASSFGSGSYNEQFF; CDR3 DNA: TGTGCCAGCAGCTTTGGTAGCGGCTCCTACAATGAGCAGTTCTTC
J gene: TRBJ2-4; clone size: -; D gene: -; V gene: TRBV28; CDR3 protein: CASSQRPKNIQYF; CDR3 DNA: TGTGCCAGCAGTCAGAGGCCCAAAAACATTCAGTACTTC
J gene: TRBJ1-4; clone size: -; D gene: -; V gene: TRBV10-2; CDR3 protein: CASSAHLPEKLFF; CDR3 DNA: TGCGCCAGCAGTGCGCACTTACCGGAAAAACTGTTTTTT
J gene: TRBJ1-1; clone size: -; D gene: TRBD1; V gene: TRBV2; CDR3 protein: CASRWTGVNTEAFF; CDR3 DNA: TGTGCCAGCAGATGGACAGGGGTGAACACTGAAGCTTTCTTT
J gene: TRBJ2-7; clone size: once; D gene: -; V gene: TRBV19; CDR3 protein: CASSIDAGSYEQYF; CDR3 DNA: TGTGCCAGTAGTATAGACGCGGGGTCCTACGAGCAGTACTTC
J gene: TRBJ1-2; clone size: -; D gene: TRBD1; V gene: TRBV30; CDR3 protein: CAWSFNRGGGYTF; CDR3 DNA: TGTGCCTGGAGTTTTAACAGGGGAGGTGGCTACACCTTC
J gene: TRBJ2-7; clone size: -; D gene: TRBD1; V gene: TRBV28; CDR3 protein: CASSLGGTGNPYEQYF; CDR3 DNA: TGTGCCAGCAGTTTGGGTGGGACAGGGAATCCCTACGAGCAGTACTTC
J gene: TRBJ2-7; clone size: -; D gene: TRBD1; V gene: TRBV10-3; CDR3 protein: CAITPGGGFYEQYF; CDR3 DNA: TGTGCCATCACCCCAGGGGGCGGGTTCTACGAGCAGTACTTC
J gene: TRBJ1-1; clone size: -; D gene: -; V gene: TRBV28; CDR3 protein: CASSFKSRGGAFF; CDR3 DNA: TGTGCCAGCAGTTTTAAATCCCGAGGTGGAGCTTTCTTT
J gene: TRBJ2-7; clone size: -; D gene: TRBD2; V gene: TRBV7-8; CDR3 protein: CASKGGGSSFEQYF; CDR3 DNA: TGTGCCAGCAAAGGTGGCGGGAGTTCTTTCGAGCAGTACTTC
J gene: TRBJ2-5; clone size: once; D gene: TRBD2; V gene: TRBV27; CDR3 protein: CASRPLSAGEETQYF; CDR3 DNA: TGTGCCAGCAGACCCTTATCCGCGGGGGAGGAGACCCAGTACTTC
J gene: TRBJ1-3; clone size: few; D gene: -; V gene: TRBV7-2; CDR3 protein: CASSLSPFARPNSGNTIYF; CDR3 DNA: TGTGCCAGCAGCTTAAGCCCGTTCGCCAGGCCAAACTCTGGAAACACCATATATTTT
J gene: TRBJ2-1; clone size: -; D gene: TRBD1; V gene: TRBV6-1; CDR3 protein: CASSARGRRMDNEQFF; CDR3 DNA: TGTGCCAGCAGTGCCAGGGGGCGTAGAATGGACAATGAGCAGTTCTTC